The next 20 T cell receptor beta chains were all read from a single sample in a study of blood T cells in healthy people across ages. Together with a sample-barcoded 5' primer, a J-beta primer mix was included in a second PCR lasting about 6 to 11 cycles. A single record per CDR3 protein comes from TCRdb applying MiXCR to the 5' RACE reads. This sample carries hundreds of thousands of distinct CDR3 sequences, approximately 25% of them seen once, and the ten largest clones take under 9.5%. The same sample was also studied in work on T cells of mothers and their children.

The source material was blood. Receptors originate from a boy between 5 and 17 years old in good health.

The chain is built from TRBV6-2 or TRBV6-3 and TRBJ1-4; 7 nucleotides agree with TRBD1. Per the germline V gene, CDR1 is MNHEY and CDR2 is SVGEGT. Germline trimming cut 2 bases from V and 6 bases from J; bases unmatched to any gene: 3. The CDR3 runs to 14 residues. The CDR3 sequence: CASSYVGTDEKLFF. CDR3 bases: TGTGCCAGCAGTTACGTGGGGACAGATGAAAAACTGTTTTTT.

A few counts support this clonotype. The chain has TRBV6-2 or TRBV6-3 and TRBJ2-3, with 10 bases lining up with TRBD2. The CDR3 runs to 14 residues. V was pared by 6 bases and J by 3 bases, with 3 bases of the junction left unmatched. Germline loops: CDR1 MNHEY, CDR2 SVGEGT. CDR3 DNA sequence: TGTGCCAGCAGGCTACTAGCGGGAACAGATACGCAGTATTTT. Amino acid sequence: CASRLLAGTDTQYF.

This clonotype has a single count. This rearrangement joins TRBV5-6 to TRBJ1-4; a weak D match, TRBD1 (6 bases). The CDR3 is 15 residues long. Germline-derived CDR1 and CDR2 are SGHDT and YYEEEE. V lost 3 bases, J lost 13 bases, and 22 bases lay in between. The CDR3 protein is CASSSRWDTTDRLFF. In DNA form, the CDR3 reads TGTGCCAGCAGCTCACGTTGGGACACTACAGATAGACTGTTTTTT.

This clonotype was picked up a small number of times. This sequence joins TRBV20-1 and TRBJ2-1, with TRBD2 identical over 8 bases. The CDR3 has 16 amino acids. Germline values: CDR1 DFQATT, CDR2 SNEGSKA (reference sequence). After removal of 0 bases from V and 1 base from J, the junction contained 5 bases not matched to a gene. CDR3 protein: CSARDPGGPSYNEQFF. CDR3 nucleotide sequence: TGCAGTGCTAGAGATCCGGGAGGGCCTTCCTACAATGAGCAGTTCTTC.

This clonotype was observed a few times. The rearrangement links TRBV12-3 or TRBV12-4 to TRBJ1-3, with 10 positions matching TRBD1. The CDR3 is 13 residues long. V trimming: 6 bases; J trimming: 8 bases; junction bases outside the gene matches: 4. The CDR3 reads CASRGDRGYTIYF. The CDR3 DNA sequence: TGTGCCAGCAGGGGGGACAGGGGTTACACCATATATTTT.

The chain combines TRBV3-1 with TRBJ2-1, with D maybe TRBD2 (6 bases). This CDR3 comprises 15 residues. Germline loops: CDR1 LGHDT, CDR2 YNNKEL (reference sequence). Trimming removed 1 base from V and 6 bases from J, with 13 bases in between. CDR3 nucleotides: TGTGCCAGCAGCCAAGCGGGAGTTCCCGGCAATGAGCAGTTCTTC. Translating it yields CASSQAGVPGNEQFF.

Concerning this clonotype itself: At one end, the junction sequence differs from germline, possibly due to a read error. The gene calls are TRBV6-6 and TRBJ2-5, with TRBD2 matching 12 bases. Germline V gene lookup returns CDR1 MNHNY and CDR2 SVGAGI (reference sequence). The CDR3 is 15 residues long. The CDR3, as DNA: TGTGCCAGCAGTACTAGGACTAGCGGGATTGATGAGCACTTCTTC. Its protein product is CASSTRTSGIDEHFF.

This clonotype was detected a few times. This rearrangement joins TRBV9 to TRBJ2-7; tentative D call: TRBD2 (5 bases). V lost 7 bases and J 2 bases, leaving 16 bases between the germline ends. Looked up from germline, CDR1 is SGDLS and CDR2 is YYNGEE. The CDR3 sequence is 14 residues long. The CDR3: CASGLGRGPYEQYF. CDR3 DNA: TGTGCCAGCGGCTTAGGACGGGGTCCCTACGAGCAGTACTTC. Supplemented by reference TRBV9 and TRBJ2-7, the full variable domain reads DSGVTQTPKHLITATGQRVTLRCSPRSGDLSVYWYQQSLDQGLQFLIQYYNGEERAKGNILERFSAQQFPDLHSELNLSSLELGDSALYFCASGLGRGPYEQYFGPGTRLTVT.

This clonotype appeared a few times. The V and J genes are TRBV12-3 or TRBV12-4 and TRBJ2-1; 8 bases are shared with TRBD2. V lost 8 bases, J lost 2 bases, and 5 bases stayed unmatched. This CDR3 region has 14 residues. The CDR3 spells CASDSGGAYNEQFF. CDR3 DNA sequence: TGTGCCAGCGACTCCGGGGGGGCCTACAATGAGCAGTTCTTC.

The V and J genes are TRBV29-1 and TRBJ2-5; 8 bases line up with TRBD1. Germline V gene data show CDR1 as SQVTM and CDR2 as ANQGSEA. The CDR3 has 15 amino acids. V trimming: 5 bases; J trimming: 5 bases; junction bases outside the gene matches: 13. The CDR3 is CSVTSVTGVGETQYF. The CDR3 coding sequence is TGCAGCGTTACCTCGGTGACAGGGGTGGGCGAGACCCAGTACTTC.

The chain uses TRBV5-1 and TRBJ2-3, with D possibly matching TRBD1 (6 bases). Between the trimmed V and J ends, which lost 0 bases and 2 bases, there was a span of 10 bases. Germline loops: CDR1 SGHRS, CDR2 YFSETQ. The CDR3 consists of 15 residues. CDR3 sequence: CASSLGGPTTDTQYF. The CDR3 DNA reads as TGCGCCAGCAGCTTGGGGGGGCCTACCACAGATACGCAGTATTTT. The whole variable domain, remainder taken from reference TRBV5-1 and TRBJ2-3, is KAGVTQTPRYLIKTRGQQVTLSCSPISGHRSVSWYQQTPGQGLQFLFEYFSETQRNKGNFPGRFSGRQFSNSRSEMNVSTLELGDSALYLCASSLGGPTTDTQYFGPGTRLTVL.

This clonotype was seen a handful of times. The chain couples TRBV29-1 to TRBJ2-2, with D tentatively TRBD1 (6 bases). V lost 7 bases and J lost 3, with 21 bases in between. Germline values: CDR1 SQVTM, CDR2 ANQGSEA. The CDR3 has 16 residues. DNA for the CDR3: TGCAGCGATGGGGGCCATAGGACAGCACACACCGGGGAGCTGTTTTTT. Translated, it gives CSDGGHRTAHTGELFF.

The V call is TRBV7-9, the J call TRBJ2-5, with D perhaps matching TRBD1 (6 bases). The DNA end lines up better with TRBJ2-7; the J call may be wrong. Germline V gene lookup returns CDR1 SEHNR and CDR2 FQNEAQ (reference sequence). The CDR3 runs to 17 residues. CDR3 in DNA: TGTGCCAGCAGCGCAATTCCGGGACACCTTGGTGTCGACGAGCAGTACTTC. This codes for CASSAIPGHLGVDEQYF.

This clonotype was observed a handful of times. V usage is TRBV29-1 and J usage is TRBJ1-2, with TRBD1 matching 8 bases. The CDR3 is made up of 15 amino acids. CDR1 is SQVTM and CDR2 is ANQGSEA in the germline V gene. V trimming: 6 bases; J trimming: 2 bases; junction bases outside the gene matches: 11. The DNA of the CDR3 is TGCAGCGTCGAATCGCCGGGACAGGCGAACTATGGCTACACCTTC. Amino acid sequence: CSVESPGQANYGYTF.

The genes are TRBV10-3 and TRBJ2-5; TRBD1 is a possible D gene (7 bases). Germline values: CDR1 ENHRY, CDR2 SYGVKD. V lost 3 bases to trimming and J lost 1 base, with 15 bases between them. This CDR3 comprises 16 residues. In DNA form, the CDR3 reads TGTGCCATCAGTGATTACAGGGGAGGTGGCCAAGAGACCCAGTACTTC. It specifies CAISDYRGGGQETQYF.

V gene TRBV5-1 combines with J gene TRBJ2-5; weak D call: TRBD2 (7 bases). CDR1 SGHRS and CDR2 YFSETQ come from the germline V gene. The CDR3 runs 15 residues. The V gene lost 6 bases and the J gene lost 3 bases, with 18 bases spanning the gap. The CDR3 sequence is CASTPGGASEETQYF. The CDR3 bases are TGCGCCAGCACCCCTGGGGGGGCGAGTGAAGAGACCCAGTACTTC.

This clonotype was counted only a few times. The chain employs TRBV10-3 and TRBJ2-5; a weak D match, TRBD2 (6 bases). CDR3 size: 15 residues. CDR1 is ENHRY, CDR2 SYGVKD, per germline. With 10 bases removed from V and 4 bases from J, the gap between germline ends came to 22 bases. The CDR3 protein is CATRVGQGGSETQYF. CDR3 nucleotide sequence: TGTGCCACCCGAGTAGGGCAGGGAGGATCAGAGACCCAGTACTTC.

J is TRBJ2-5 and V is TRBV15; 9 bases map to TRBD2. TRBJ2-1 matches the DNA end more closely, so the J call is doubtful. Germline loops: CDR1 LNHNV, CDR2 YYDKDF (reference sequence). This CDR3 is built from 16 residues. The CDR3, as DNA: TGTGCCACCAGCAGAGATCTCTTAGCGGGAGTGAATGAGCAGTTCTTC. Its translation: CATSRDLLAGVNEQFF.

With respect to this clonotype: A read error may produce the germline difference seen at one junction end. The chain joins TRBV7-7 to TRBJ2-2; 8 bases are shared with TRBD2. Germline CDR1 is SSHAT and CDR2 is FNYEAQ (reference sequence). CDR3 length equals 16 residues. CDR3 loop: CASSLAGQINTGELFF. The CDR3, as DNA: TGTGCTAGCAGCTTAGCGGGGCAGATAAACACCGGGGAGCTGTTTTTT. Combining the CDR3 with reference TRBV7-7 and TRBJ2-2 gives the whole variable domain GAGVSQSPRYKVTKRGQDVTLRCDPISSHATLYWYQQALGQGPEFLTYFNYEAQPDKSGLPSDRFSAERPEGSISTLTIQRTEQRDSAMYRCASSLAGQINTGELFFGEGSRLTVL.

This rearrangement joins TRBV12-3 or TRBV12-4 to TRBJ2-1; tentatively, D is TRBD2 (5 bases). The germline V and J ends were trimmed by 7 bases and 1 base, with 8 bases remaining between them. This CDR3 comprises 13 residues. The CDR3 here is CASILESYNEQFF. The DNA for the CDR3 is TGTGCCAGCATACTAGAGTCCTACAATGAGCAGTTCTTC.